The 20 T cell receptor beta chains reported below all come from one sample, sequenced in a study of PD-1 blockade in mismatch repair-deficient tumors. Here immunoSEQ multiplex PCR was the method, and the copy in TCRdb shows in-frame clones only, minus some. The sample lists 80,000 to 100,000 clones; about 84% were seen once. The sequenced sample was peripheral blood, obtained 12 weeks after starting pembrolizumab. These receptors were collected from an adult with mismatch repair-deficient cancer.

The chain links TRBV19 to TRBJ1-4; D is unclear. The CDR3 has 16 residues. The germline V gene encodes CDR1 LNHDA and CDR2 SQIVND (reference sequence). V was pared by 4 bases and J by 0 bases, with 12 bases between. The CDR3 sequence: CASSNPAGATNEKLFF. In DNA form, the CDR3 reads TGTGCCAGTAGTAACCCCGCCGGGGCAACTAATGAAAAACTGTTTTTT.

There are a few counts of this clone. The chain recombines TRBV28 with TRBJ1-4, with D tentatively TRBD1 (6 bases). This CDR3 comprises 15 residues. Germline V lookup: CDR1 MDHEN, CDR2 SYDVKM. Trimming pared 5 bases from V and 10 bases from J, leaving 20 bases between. The CDR3 is CASSTGGGYGSKLFF. The CDR3 coding sequence is TGTGCCAGCAGTACGGGGGGGGGCTATGGCTCAAAACTGTTTTTT.

This clone was observed a handful of times. The J gene is TRBJ2-3, the V gene TRBV2; the match to TRBD1 covers 11 bases. The CDR3 totals 13 residues. Trimming cost V 7 bases and J 6 bases; bases outside gene matches: 3. From germline, CDR1 is SNHLY and CDR2 FYNNEI. CDR3 region: CASTRDRGDTQYF. The CDR3 coding sequence is TGTGCCAGCACCCGGGACAGGGGGGATACGCAGTATTTT.

The CDR3 coding sequence is TGTGCCAGCAGCCAAGGTCTGCCGGCAACTAATGAAAAACTGTTTTTT. Its protein product is CASSQGLPATNEKLFF. The rearrangement links TRBV4-2 to TRBJ1-4; no definite D call. The V end was cut by 1 base, the J end by 0 bases, with 9 bases between. Germline V CDR1 and CDR2: LGHNA, YNFKEQ. The CDR3 has 16 amino acids.

The rearrangement joins TRBV9 to TRBJ2-7, with a possible D match to TRBD1 (6 bases). This CDR3 contains 14 residues. V was shortened by 3 bases and J by 6 bases, with 16 bases between the two germline ends. CDR1 is SGDLS, CDR2 YYNGEE, per germline. CDR3 loop: CASSEGQTPLEQYF. DNA for the CDR3: TGTGCCAGCAGCGAGGGACAAACCCCTCTCGAGCAGTACTTC.

In its sample, this clone was seen once. V is TRBV29-1 and J is TRBJ2-2; possible D gene TRBD2, 6 bases. This CDR3 is built from 15 residues. Germline CDR1 and CDR2: SQVTM and ANQGSEA. Deletions cut 7 bases from V and 1 base from J, with 16 bases between. The CDR3 reads CSASMGSGNTGELFF. The CDR3 nucleotides are TGCAGCGCCTCCATGGGTAGCGGGAACACCGGGGAGCTGTTTTTT.

This CDR3 reads CASSPGSTGTNSYEQYF. CDR3 in DNA: TGCGCCAGCAGCCCCGGGTCGACCGGGACTAACTCCTACGAGCAGTACTTC. The chain uses TRBV5-1 and TRBJ2-7, with 7 bases matching TRBD2. Germline V gives CDR1 SGHRS, CDR2 YFSETQ. The ends lost 4 bases at V and 0 bases at J; junction bases unmatched: 13. The CDR3 is 17 residues long.

The genes are TRBV5-1 and TRBJ2-3, with TRBD1 identical over 7 bases. The germline CDR1 and CDR2 sequences are SGHRS and YFSETQ. The V segment lost 5 bases and the J segment 3 bases; nucleotides outside the gene matches: 6. This CDR3 spans 14 amino acids. CDR3 region: CASRGSGGTDTQYF. The CDR3 DNA follows: TGCGCCAGCAGAGGGTCAGGGGGAACAGATACGCAGTATTTT.

The sample holds a few counts of this clone. Sequence at one end of the junction differs from germline and may be a read error. The chain combines TRBV6-5 with TRBJ1-2; D remains ambiguous. Germline CDR1 and CDR2: MNHEY and SVGAGI. The CDR3 consists of 13 residues. DNA for the CDR3: TGTGCCAGCAGTTTGGACCGCTACTACGGCTACACCTTC. Translated, it gives CASSLDRYYGYTF.

The chain recombines TRBV7-9 with TRBJ2-7; 7 bases match TRBD2. CDR1 and CDR2 (germline): SEHNR, FQNEAQ (reference sequence). Trimming at V came to 5 bases and at J to 3 bases, leaving 1 base not matched to a gene. The CDR3 runs 12 residues. DNA of the CDR3: TGTGCCAGCAGCCGGGGGGTCTACGAGCAGTACTTC. It is translated as CASSRGVYEQYF.

In DNA, the CDR3 is TGTGCCAGCAGGGATGCAGCGGGAGTGGAAACCGGGGAGCTGTTTTTT. Amino acid sequence: CASRDAAGVETGELFF. The rearrangement uses TRBV6-6 and TRBJ2-2; 8 nucleotides agree with TRBD2. Germline CDR1 reads MNHNY; CDR2 reads SVGAGI (reference sequence). Trimming took 6 bases from V and 5 from J; bases not matched to a gene: 11. This CDR3 has 16 amino acids.

The rearrangement joins TRBV6-1 to TRBJ2-7; D perhaps matches TRBD1 (6 bases). The CDR3 totals 12 residues. Germline V gene sequence: CDR1 MNHNS, CDR2 SASEGT. Trimming took off 7 bases at V and 7 bases at J, with 14 bases between the two ends. The CDR3 coding sequence is TGTGCCAGCACCTTGGACAGTGAAGAGCAGTACTTC. Amino acid sequence: CASTLDSEEQYF.

This rearrangement joins TRBV6-5 to TRBJ2-2; D gene uncertain. This CDR3 is built from 13 residues. Trimming stripped 4 bases from V and 7 bases from J, with 10 bases between. CDR1 MNHEY and CDR2 SVGAGI come from the germline V gene. DNA of the CDR3: TGTGCCAGCAGTTCCAGCCCCGGCGGGGAGCTGTTTTTT. This encodes CASSSSPGGELFF.

The chain is built from TRBV5-1 and TRBJ2-2, with D perhaps matching TRBD1 or TRBD2 (5 bases each). Trimming removed 4 bases at V and 7 bases at J, with 20 bases between. The CDR3 covers 16 residues. The germline CDR1 and CDR2 sequences are SGHRS and YFSETQ. CDR3 in DNA: TGCGCCAGCAGCGATCGACAGCCACCGGGGTACGGGGAGCTGTTTTTT. Its translation: CASSDRQPPGYGELFF. The full variable domain, in which reference TRBV5-1 and TRBJ2-2 provide the parts outside the CDR3, is KAGVTQTPRYLIKTRGQQVTLSCSPISGHRSVSWYQQTPGQGLQFLFEYFSETQRNKGNFPGRFSGRQFSNSRSEMNVSTLELGDSALYLCASSDRQPPGYGELFFGEGSRLTVL.

The J gene is TRBJ2-1, the V gene TRBV5-4; D is possibly TRBD1 or TRBD2 (5 bases each). Trimming cost V 4 bases and J 4 bases, with 12 bases left between them. The CDR3 is 14 residues long. The germline CDR1 and CDR2 sequences are SGHNT and YYREEE (reference sequence). CDR3 sequence: CASSPPGPYNEQFF. CDR3 nucleotides: TGTGCCAGCAGCCCCCCGGGACCTTACAATGAGCAGTTCTTC.

This sequence joins TRBV7-8 and TRBJ2-5; TRBD2 might be the D (6 bases). The CDR3 totals 13 residues. CDR1 is SGHVS and CDR2 is FQNEAQ in the germline V gene. Between the trimmed V and J ends, which lost 6 bases and 5 bases, there was a span of 13 bases. The CDR3 here is CASRIIRGETQYF. In DNA form, the CDR3 reads TGTGCCAGCAGAATAATCCGGGGGGAGACCCAGTACTTC.

The chain joins TRBV7-9 to TRBJ2-2; D ambiguous. The CDR3 totals 14 residues. Germline CDR1 reads SEHNR; CDR2 reads FQNEAQ (reference sequence). Trimming removed 9 bases from V and 1 base from J, with 12 bases in between. This CDR3 reads CASAVGQNTGELFF. The CDR3 coding sequence is TGTGCCAGTGCCGTGGGCCAGAACACCGGGGAGCTGTTTTTT.

The V call is TRBV30, the J call TRBJ2-3; D is unclear. V lost 2 bases and J 2 bases, leaving 11 bases between the germline ends. Germline CDR1 GTSNPN, CDR2 SVGIG (reference sequence). This CDR3 contains 14 residues. The CDR3 here is CAWSKATLTDTQYF. The CDR3, as DNA: TGTGCCTGGAGTAAAGCGACCCTCACAGATACGCAGTATTTT.

The rearrangement uses TRBV6-5 and TRBJ2-1, with TRBD2 matching over 11 bases. This CDR3 contains 15 residues. Germline V CDR1 and CDR2: MNHEY, SVGAGI. The V and J ends lost 2 bases and 7 bases, in that order; junction bases with no gene match: 4. CDR3 bases: TGTGCCAGCAGTTACACTAGCGGGAGAGCTAATGAGCAGTTCTTC. Protein sequence: CASSYTSGRANEQFF.

The chain has TRBV10-2 and TRBJ1-3, with unresolved D. Germline V CDR1 and CDR2: WSHSY, SAAADI. There are 16 residues in the CDR3. With 5 bases removed from V and 0 bases from J, the gap between germline ends came to 14 bases. CDR3 nucleotides: TGCGCCAGCAGTTCCGGACTCGCATACTCTGGAAACACCATATATTTT. This translates into CASSSGLAYSGNTIYF.